Listed below are T cell receptor beta chains from one sample, sequenced in a study of blood T cell repertoires in COVID-19. Sequencing used immunoSEQ multiplex PCR; TCRdb keeps in-frame clones, though not all of them. The sample carries about 110,000 clones, around 76% recorded once. The specimen was peripheral blood. These receptors were obtained from a woman aged 65 to 85 with acute or convalescent COVID-19. Both conserved end residues are part of each CDR3. D genes are given only for firm matches. Rows may omit the clone size; those that give it use once, few, many or a size class.

j_gene | abundance | v_gene | d_gene | CDR3aa | CDR3nt
TRBJ2-4 | NA | TRBV29-1 | TRBD1 | CSVENTGVGLAKNIQYF | TGCAGCGTTGAAAACACAGGGGTCGGTCTAGCCAAAAACATTCAGTACTTC
TRBJ1-6 | NA | TRBV18 | TRBD1 | CASSPGDRVGNSPLHF | TGTGCCAGCTCACCAGGGGACAGGGTCGGGAATTCACCCCTCCACTTT
TRBJ2-7 | NA | TRBV5-5 | TRBD1 | CASSSTGTGLYEQYF | TGTGCCAGCAGCTCAACCGGGACAGGGCTGTACGAGCAGTACTTC
TRBJ1-3 | NA | TRBV5-1 | NA | CASRGDWGSIYF | TGCGCCAGCAGGGGCGATTGGGGCTCCATATATTTT
TRBJ2-5 | NA | TRBV2 | NA | CASSEAASRETQYF | TGTGCCAGCAGTGAAGCGGCTAGTAGAGAGACCCAGTACTTC
TRBJ2-3 | NA | TRBV11-2 | TRBD2 | CASSQVAGAPQYF | TGTGCCAGCAGCCAAGTGGCGGGAGCTCCGCAGTATTTT
TRBJ2-6 | NA | TRBV5-4 | NA | CASSFEGSRGANVLTF | TGTGCCAGCAGCTTCGAAGGGAGCCGTGGGGCCAACGTCCTGACTTTC
TRBJ2-3 | few | TRBV7-9 | NA | CASSLSQGRTDTQYF | TGTGCCAGCAGCTTATCCCAGGGTCGAACAGATACGCAGTATTTT
TRBJ1-2 | few | TRBV14 | NA | CASSREGVYGYTF | TGTGCCAGCAGCCGTGAGGGGGTTTATGGCTACACCTTC
TRBJ1-5 | NA | TRBV12-3/TRBV12-4 | NA | CASRRGNQPQHF | TGTGCCAGCAGACGGGGTAATCAGCCCCAGCATTTT